This T cell receptor beta chain was retrieved from a study of T cell repertoires in cytomegalovirus infection. Study context: Public TCR beta signature analysis indicated the presence of both CMV infection and matching HLA type.

Trimming took 6 bases from V and 8 from J; bases not matched to a gene: 11. CDR1 and CDR2 (germline): MDHEN, SYDVKM. The CDR3 length is 15 residues. TCRdb processed the reads anew with MiXCR; each CDR3 protein has one entry. The sample has just under 300,000 distinct CDR3 sequences; around 10% are singletons. Whole-study results and caveats: Across the ex vivo response, the dominant clonotypes were HLA-C-restricted CMV-specific TCR beta clonotypes. Public TCR beta family frequency separated CMV-and-HLA carriers, including in an independent cohort.

This clonotype was counted ten times or more. The antigen is unknown. The receptor comes from a human donor in good health (CMV status not recorded). Some clones in this sample may be carry-over from other donors' samples. Sequencing used PBMCs. The chain carries TRBV28 and TRBJ1-4; 8 positions agree with TRBD1. The CDR3 here is CASSPPGQAREKLFF. CDR3 nucleotide sequence: TGTGCCAGCAGCCCCCCGGGACAGGCTCGGGAAAAACTGTTTTTT.